The next 14 T cell receptor beta chains were all read from a single sample in a study of blood T cell repertoires in COVID-19. Some clones are missing from TCRdb's copy, which holds only in-frame ones; the method was immunoSEQ multiplex PCR. The sample carries approximately 94,000 clones, 80% recorded once. The sequenced sample was peripheral blood. The receptor source for this set is a woman aged 70-85 years with acute or convalescent COVID-19.

This chain connects TRBV19 to TRBJ1-2; weak D call: TRBD1 (5 bases). Trimming pared 2 bases from V and 2 bases from J, leaving 15 bases between. CDR1 and CDR2 from the germline V gene are LNHDA and SQIVND (reference sequence). This CDR3 is 16 amino acids long. CDR3 DNA: TGTGCCAGTAGTATAAGTCCCCGGCAGGGAAACTATGGCTACACCTTC. Its protein product is CASSISPRQGNYGYTF.

This chain joins TRBV5-4 and TRBJ2-7; TRBD1 is a possible D gene (6 bases). This CDR3 is 14 amino acids long. Deletions cut 6 bases from V and 1 base from J, with 14 bases between. The germline V gene has CDR1 SGHNT and CDR2 YYREEE (reference sequence). This chain's CDR3 is CASTVDSRSYEQYV. CDR3 nucleotide sequence: TGTGCCAGCACCGTGGACAGCCGATCCTACGAGCAGTACGTC.

This chain uses TRBV5-4 with TRBJ2-1; D may be TRBD1 (6 bases). The CDR3 is made up of 15 amino acids. Germline values: CDR1 SGHNT, CDR2 YYREEE (reference sequence). V lost 2 bases to trimming and J lost 3 bases, with 12 bases between them. The CDR3 region is CASSLIRTDYNEQFF. The DNA of the CDR3 is TGTGCCAGCAGCTTAATCCGGACAGACTACAATGAGCAGTTCTTC. Looking up the rest from reference TRBV5-4 and TRBJ2-1 gives the full variable domain: ETGVTQSPTHLIKTRGQQVTLRCSSQSGHNTVSWYQQALGQGPQFIFQYYREEENGRGNFPPRFSGLQFPNYSSELNVNALELDDSALYLCASSLIRTDYNEQFFGPGTRLTVL.

The chain employs TRBV14 and TRBJ1-2, with D perhaps matching TRBD1 (6 bases). This CDR3 is built from 14 residues. Germline lookup yields CDR1 SGHDN and CDR2 FVKESK. V was clipped by 4 bases and J by 4 bases, with 13 bases between them. This CDR3 is CASSPGTGFYGYTF. The CDR3 DNA follows: TGTGCCAGCAGCCCCGGAACAGGGTTCTATGGCTACACCTTC.

CDR3 sequence reads: CSVEGQGLLYGYTF. The CDR3 DNA follows: TGCAGCGTTGAGGGACAGGGATTGCTGTACGGCTACACCTTC. The V call is TRBV29-1, the J call TRBJ1-2; 9 bases map to TRBD1. The CDR3 contains 14 residues. The J segment lost 8 bases and the V segment lost 3 bases, leaving 10 bases of the junction unmatched. The germline gives CDR1 SQVTM, CDR2 ANQGSEA.

The chain combines TRBV5-1 with TRBJ2-3, with D possibly being TRBD2 (6 bases). The V and J ends lost 0 bases and 1 base respectively, with 9 bases between them. CDR3 length equals 15 residues. Germline CDR1 is SGHRS and CDR2 is YFSETQ. DNA for the CDR3: TGCGCCAGCAGCTTGGAGGCTAGCGGCACAGATACGCAGTATTTT. It specifies CASSLEASGTDTQYF.

The chain is built from TRBV3-1 (or the pseudogene TRBV3-2) and TRBJ2-5, with TRBD2 matching 14 bases. This CDR3 is built from 20 residues. Per germline, CDR1 LGHDT and CDR2 YNNKEL (reference sequence). V shed 0 bases and J 5 bases; nucleotides not matched to a gene: 14. The CDR3 here is CASSQDPPTSGGVGRETQYF. The DNA for the CDR3 is TGTGCCAGCAGCCAAGACCCTCCGACTAGCGGGGGGGTTGGTCGCGAGACCCAGTACTTC.

The chain combines TRBV9 with TRBJ2-2, with D maybe TRBD1 (5 bases). The CDR3 has 19 residues. Germline CDR1 SGDLS, CDR2 YYNGEE. Trimming took off 1 base at V and 3 bases at J, with 22 bases between the two ends. CDR3 protein: CASSVKIGSVGVDTGELFF. The CDR3 bases are TGTGCCAGCAGCGTAAAAATAGGATCTGTAGGGGTAGACACCGGGGAGCTGTTTTTT.

The genes are TRBV7-2 and TRBJ1-2; no firm D call. Germline V gene lookup returns CDR1 SGHTA and CDR2 FQGNSA. The CDR3 has 15 residues. Trimming stripped 1 base from V and 2 bases from J, with 11 bases between. In DNA, the CDR3 is TGTGCCAGCAGCTTAGGCCAGCGAAAAAACTATGGCTACACCTTC. Residues: CASSLGQRKNYGYTF.

The V gene is TRBV6-5, the J gene TRBJ1-2, with a weak D call TRBD1 (6 bases). This CDR3 contains 15 residues. Germline values: CDR1 MNHEY, CDR2 SVGAGI. Trimming took 3 bases from V and 4 from J, leaving 15 bases between them. The CDR3 sequence: CASSYGSQGFYGYTF. The CDR3 nucleotides are TGTGCCAGCAGTTATGGGTCGCAGGGGTTCTATGGCTACACCTTC.

The rearrangement links TRBV14 to TRBJ2-1; maybe TRBD2 (5 bases). The CDR3 sequence is 18 residues long. CDR1 is SGHDN and CDR2 is FVKESK in the germline V gene. V was trimmed by 0 bases and J by 2 bases, leaving 17 bases between them. CDR3 nucleotides: TGTGCCAGCAGCCAAGATCTAGGTGATGGGAGTCCCTACAATGAGCAGTTCTTC. Its translation is CASSQDLGDGSPYNEQFF.

The V gene is TRBV11-2, the J gene TRBJ1-5, with D possibly TRBD1 on 5 matching bases. CDR1 is SGHAT, CDR2 FQNNGV, per germline. The CDR3 length is 18 residues. Trimming shortened V by 8 bases and J by 2 bases, and 25 bases separated the two germline ends. The CDR3 loop is CASRAGGVPGRGNQPQHF. The CDR3 bases are TGTGCCAGCCGCGCCGGGGGAGTACCGGGACGGGGCAATCAGCCCCAGCATTTT.

The chain couples TRBV19 to TRBJ2-7, with a weak D call TRBD1 (5 bases). V was trimmed by 8 bases and J by 0 bases, leaving 11 bases between them. Germline assignment: CDR1 LNHDA and CDR2 SQIVND (reference sequence). The CDR3 runs to 13 residues. The CDR3 here is CASLSDNSYEQYF. DNA of the CDR3: TGTGCCAGTCTCTCGGACAACTCCTACGAGCAGTACTTC.

The chain recombines TRBV30 with TRBJ1-2; TRBD1 is a possible D gene (5 bases). Germline loops: CDR1 GTSNPN, CDR2 SVGIG (reference sequence). The CDR3 is 13 amino acids. Trimming left V 0 bases short and J 8 bases short, with 13 bases between. CDR3 in DNA: TGTGCCTGGAGTGTCAACAGGCGACACGGCTACACCTTC. It encodes CAWSVNRRHGYTF.